The 23 T cell receptor beta chains given below trace back to one sample, sequenced in a study of radiotherapy plus CTLA-4 blockade in lung cancer. Generated by immunoSEQ multiplex PCR, the TCRdb table keeps only in-frame clones and is missing some. Here the sample spans over 85,000 clones, roughly 74% being singletons. The starting material was peripheral blood, obtained from a patient treated with radiotherapy plus ipilimumab. These receptors came from a human donor with non-small cell lung cancer who had a partial response to radiotherapy plus ipilimumab. Some clones in this sample may be carry-over from other donors' samples.

This chain joins TRBV28 and TRBJ1-1; maybe TRBD1 (6 bases). The CDR3 loop spans 18 amino acids. V lost 7 bases and J lost 0, with 24 bases in between. Looked up from germline, CDR1 is MDHEN and CDR2 is SYDVKM. The CDR3 DNA reads as TGTGCCAGCAACCCGAGCCGAGCACGCAAGGGGGTGAACACTGAAGCTTTCTTT. Amino acid sequence: CASNPSRARKGVNTEAFF.

This rearrangement joins TRBV13 to TRBJ1-3; 7 bases map to TRBD1. Looked up from germline, CDR1 is PRHDT and CDR2 is FYEKMQ (reference sequence). There are 14 residues in the CDR3. Trimming cost V 6 bases and J 8 bases; bases outside gene matches: 10. The CDR3 sequence: CASSHRTGGDTIYF. CDR3 in DNA: TGTGCCAGCAGTCATAGGACAGGTGGGGACACCATATATTTT.

This clone was observed once. The chain joins TRBV7-9 to TRBJ2-7, with unresolved D. V shed 8 bases and J shed 0 bases, with 11 bases lying between them. This CDR3 has 13 residues. Germline CDR1 SEHNR, CDR2 FQNEAQ (reference sequence). CDR3 in DNA: TGTGCCAGCGAGGCAGATTCCTCCTACGAGCAGTACTTC. Encoded protein: CASEADSSYEQYF.

The chain has TRBV10-3 and TRBJ1-6; tentative D call: TRBD1 (5 bases). Germline V gives CDR1 ENHRY, CDR2 SYGVKD. Trimming cost V 6 bases and J 3 bases, with 12 bases left between them. CDR3 length equals 15 residues. This CDR3 is CAIRRDGGYNSPLHF. CDR3 coding DNA: TGTGCCATCAGGCGGGACGGCGGCTATAATTCACCCCTCCACTTT.

This chain links TRBV28 with TRBJ1-1; no clear D gene. The CDR3 runs to 12 residues. Trimming pared 5 bases from V and 3 bases from J, leaving 7 bases between. Germline-derived CDR1 and CDR2 are MDHEN and SYDVKM. The CDR3 DNA sequence: TGTGCCAGCAGTGTACAGTACACTGAAGCTTTCTTT. The encoded protein is CASSVQYTEAFF.

The chain has TRBV10-1 and TRBJ2-1; weak D call: TRBD1 (5 bases). The germline V gene has CDR1 WNHNN and CDR2 SYGVQD (reference sequence). This CDR3 region has 13 residues. V gave up 7 bases and J gave up 9 bases, with 16 bases separating them. The CDR3 loop is CASKHRFRSEQFF. The CDR3, as DNA: TGCGCCAGCAAACACAGGTTCAGGTCTGAGCAGTTCTTC.

This clone has a handful of counts. This same CDR3 is encoded by further DNA sequences in the sample. This chain joins TRBV6-5 and TRBJ1-2, with D perhaps TRBD1 (6 bases). The CDR3 spans 13 residues. The V and J ends lost 6 bases and 0 bases respectively, with 8 bases between them. CDR1 and CDR2 (germline): MNHEY, SVGAGI. The CDR3 here is CASRRQANYGYTF. The CDR3, as DNA: TGTGCCAGCAGGCGACAGGCTAACTATGGCTACACCTTC.

This chain joins TRBV9 and TRBJ2-1; a weak D match, TRBD1 (6 bases). Germline loops: CDR1 SGDLS, CDR2 YYNGEE. V was cut by 0 bases and J by 7 bases, with 20 bases left in between. The CDR3 has 17 amino acids. The CDR3 sequence: CASSVGGRAGERNEQFF. The DNA for the CDR3 is TGTGCCAGCAGCGTAGGAGGGCGGGCAGGGGAGAGGAATGAGCAGTTCTTC.

V gene TRBV6-6 combines with J gene TRBJ1-1; 7 positions agree with TRBD1. V dropped 5 bases and J dropped 3; count of bases not matched to a gene: 6. CDR1 is MNHNY and CDR2 is SVGAGI in the germline V gene (reference sequence). The CDR3 extends over 14 amino acids. DNA of the CDR3: TGTGCCAGCAGTCGAATAACAGGGGACACTGAAGCTTTCTTT. Protein: CASSRITGDTEAFF.

V usage is TRBV18 and J usage is TRBJ1-1, with a tentative D call TRBD1 (5 bases). V lost 5 bases and J lost 4, with 11 bases in between. The CDR3 has 13 amino acids. Germline assignment: CDR1 KGHSH and CDR2 LQKENI. The CDR3 nucleotides are TGTGCCAGCTCAAGTTCGGGGGGCACTGAAGCTTTCTTT. Protein product: CASSSSGGTEAFF. Based on the CDR3 plus reference TRBV18 and TRBJ1-1, the full variable domain is NAGVMQNPRHLVRRRGQEARLRCSPMKGHSHVYWYRQLPEEGLKFMVYLQKENIIDESGMPKERFSAEFPKEGPSILRIQQVVRGDSAAYFCASSSSGGTEAFFGQGTRLTVV.

The J gene is TRBJ1-2, the V gene TRBV7-9; TRBD1 agrees at 8 bases. Germline V lookup: CDR1 SEHNR, CDR2 FQNEAQ (reference sequence). V gave up 5 bases and J gave up 7 bases; unmatched junction bases: 9. The CDR3 extends over 14 amino acids. CDR3 bases: TGTGCCAGCAGCGCGGACAGGGTTGCTCGTGGCTACACCTTC. Translation: CASSADRVARGYTF. Using reference TRBV7-9 and TRBJ1-2 for the parts outside the CDR3, the full variable domain is DTGVSQNPRHKITKRGQNVTFRCDPISEHNRLYWYRQTLGQGPEFLTYFQNEAQLEKSRLLSDRFSAERPKGSFSTLEIQRTEQGDSAMYLCASSADRVARGYTFGSGTRLTVV.

The chain links TRBV28 to TRBJ2-1, with 8 positions matching TRBD1. The CDR3 is 15 residues long. Per the germline V gene, CDR1 is MDHEN and CDR2 is SYDVKM. V shed 3 bases and J 6 bases; nucleotides not matched to a gene: 7. The CDR3 spells CASSLRGTGGNEQFF. DNA of the CDR3: TGTGCCAGCAGTTTGCGCGGGACAGGTGGCAATGAGCAGTTCTTC. Combining the CDR3 with reference TRBV28 and TRBJ2-1 gives the whole variable domain DVKVTQSSRYLVKRTGEKVFLECVQDMDHENMFWYRQDPGLGLRLIYFSYDVKMKEKGDIPEGYSVSREKKERFSLILESASTNQTSMYLCASSLRGTGGNEQFFGPGTRLTVL.

This chain connects TRBV6-1 to TRBJ2-5; tentatively, D is TRBD1 (6 bases). The germline V gene encodes CDR1 MNHNS and CDR2 SASEGT. Trimming took off 2 bases at V and 9 bases at J, with 16 bases between the two ends. The CDR3 loop spans 14 amino acids. CDR3 in DNA: TGTGCCAGCAGTGAACGGCTTTTCGAGGGGGCCCAGTACTTC. It encodes CASSERLFEGAQYF.

The genes are TRBV7-9 and TRBJ1-3; 9 nucleotides match TRBD1. There are 17 residues in the CDR3. V was clipped by 3 bases and J by 4 bases; unmatched bases: 10. The germline V gene encodes CDR1 SEHNR and CDR2 FQNEAQ (reference sequence). CDR3 DNA sequence: TGTGCCAGCAGCTTCTACGGACAGGGGACGGCCGGAAACACCATATATTTT. Translation gives CASSFYGQGTAGNTIYF.

CDR3 in DNA: TGTGCCAGTAGTATAGTGGCAGGGGACACTGAAGCTTTCTTT. As protein: CASSIVAGDTEAFF. The V gene is TRBV19, the J gene TRBJ1-1; possibly TRBD1 for D (6 bases). Trimming stripped 1 base from V and 3 bases from J, with 9 bases between. This CDR3 region has 14 residues. Germline-derived CDR1 and CDR2 are LNHDA and SQIVND (reference sequence).

J is TRBJ2-2 and V is TRBV10-1; 9 bases map to TRBD1. Germline V gene data show CDR1 as WNHNN and CDR2 as SYGVQD (reference sequence). The V segment lost 9 bases and the J segment 7 bases; nucleotides outside the gene matches: 6. This CDR3 is built from 13 residues. CDR3 in amino acids: CASTGGFGGELFF. In DNA form, the CDR3 reads TGCGCCAGTACAGGGGGCTTCGGCGGGGAGCTGTTTTTT.

The CDR3: CASSLSYLTDTQYF. CDR3 sequence (DNA): TGTGCCAGCAGCTTGTCTTATCTCACAGATACGCAGTATTTT. This chain links TRBV5-4 with TRBJ2-3; D ambiguous. V was shortened by 1 base and J by 2 bases, with 8 bases between the two germline ends. The CDR3 length is 14 residues. CDR1 is SGHNT and CDR2 is YYREEE in the germline V gene (reference sequence).

Points on this clone: Other DNA sequences in the sample encode the same CDR3. The CDR3, as DNA: TGTGCCAGTAGTATGGGGGGTTCCTACAATGAGCAGTTCTTC. This translates into CASSMGGSYNEQFF. The chain carries TRBV19 and TRBJ2-1, with D maybe TRBD2 (6 bases). The ends were cut back, 3 bases at V and 1 base at J, with 7 bases in the middle. CDR1 is LNHDA and CDR2 is SQIVND in the germline V gene (reference sequence). This CDR3 region has 14 residues.

The chain combines TRBV7-2 with TRBJ2-3; 8 bases line up with TRBD2. CDR3 length: 16 amino acids. Germline values: CDR1 SGHTA, CDR2 FQGNSA. The J segment lost 2 bases and the V segment lost 2 bases, leaving 6 bases of the junction unmatched. The CDR3 nucleotides are TGTGCCAGCAGCTTATCGCGGGGGGAACACACAGATACGCAGTATTTT. This translates into CASSLSRGEHTDTQYF.

This clone has just a few counts. The chain recombines TRBV6-5 with TRBJ2-1, with a weak D call TRBD1 (7 bases). CDR3 size: 15 residues. CDR1 is MNHEY, CDR2 SVGAGI, per germline. Trimming took off 6 bases at V and 1 base at J, with 13 bases between the two ends. CDR3 region: CASRGSGGSYNEQFF. In DNA, the CDR3 is TGTGCCAGCAGGGGCTCAGGGGGGTCCTACAATGAGCAGTTCTTC.

This clone was detected a few times. This rearrangement joins TRBV28 to TRBJ2-7, with 8 bases lining up with TRBD2. The J segment lost 5 bases and the V segment lost 6 bases, leaving 9 bases of the junction unmatched. Germline V gene data show CDR1 as MDHEN and CDR2 as SYDVKM. The CDR3 is 14 residues long. The CDR3 here is CASSRSGGWDEQYF. CDR3 nucleotide sequence: TGTGCCAGCAGCCGTTCGGGAGGGTGGGACGAGCAGTACTTC.

The genes are TRBV5-1 and TRBJ2-1; 7 bases are shared with TRBD1. The CDR3 extends over 14 amino acids. With 4 bases clipped from V and 6 bases from J, the junction kept 7 bases outside the gene matches. Looked up from germline, CDR1 is SGHRS and CDR2 is YFSETQ. CDR3 protein: CASSPGQQRNEQFF. CDR3 coding DNA: TGCGCCAGCAGCCCGGGACAGCAGCGCAATGAGCAGTTCTTC.

In nucleotides, the CDR3 is TGTGCCAGCAGCTTGGGGACAGGGGGCGCGAATAGAGCTTTCTTT. This translates into CASSLGTGGANRAFF. The genes are TRBV7-2 and TRBJ1-1; 12 bases align to TRBD1. V lost 3 bases and J lost 10; bases outside the gene matches: 9. Germline V gene lookup returns CDR1 SGHTA and CDR2 FQGNSA. The CDR3 sequence is 15 residues long.